This T cell receptor beta chain was recorded in a study of low-dose radiotherapy and immunotherapy resistance in tumors. Overall study: Daily, from cycle 1 day 1 and for four cycles, patients took oral aspirin 300 mg.

The authors amplified TCRs for about 20 PCR cycles with a constant-region primer and a V-primer adapter. mRNA isolates were amplified via in vitro transcription. TCRdb itself ran the reads through MiXCR, one entry per CDR3 protein. The sample records some 53,000 distinct CDR3 sequences, 33% being singletons. Time point noted: after trial treatment. Sample treatment: LDRT plus nivolumab, ipilimumab, low-dose cyclophosphamide and aspirin (RACIN trial). In the RACIN dose-escalation trial, donors got nivolumab plus ipilimumab with aspirin, cyclophosphamide and radiotherapy. CDR3 size: 14 residues. Trimming cost V 5 bases and J 2 bases; bases outside gene matches: 6. Germline lookup yields CDR1 DFQATT and CDR2 SNEGSKA (reference sequence).

Here the sequenced sample was PBMCs, taken after low-dose radiotherapy plus immunotherapy. The chain recombines TRBV20-1 with TRBJ1-3, with 7 bases lining up with TRBD1. The source is a male donor with rectosigmoid adenocarcinoma. This CDR3 reads CSAQDRAPGNTIYF. In DNA form, the CDR3 reads TGCAGTGCTCAAGACAGGGCGCCTGGAAACACCATATATTTT.